This T cell receptor beta chain was observed in a study of cytomegalovirus exposure and HLA in healthy donors. Study-wide context: Most genotyped donors, roughly 83% of roughly 400, had Caucasian-associated genetic ancestry. General observations from the study: A link between a missense DCLRE1C variant and TCR beta V- and J-gene trimming emerged from a later analysis.

The CDR3 spans 13 residues. V dropped 4 bases and J dropped 5 bases, with 12 bases sitting between them. The germline CDR1 and CDR2 sequences are SQVTM and ANQGSEA. In the PCR, 60 Vbeta and 13 Jbeta primers were used. Assay: immunoSEQ multiplex PCR; the TCRdb copy retains only in-frame clones and omits some. The data hold about 190,000 clones, with roughly 84% observed a single time. A remark on this clone: Its antigen is unknown.

V usage is TRBV29-1 and J usage is TRBJ2-4; tentative D call: TRBD2 (7 bases). The sequencing sample was made of PBMCs. The clonotype comes from a woman between 45 and 65 years old in good health and CMV-seropositive. CDR3 sequence: CSVGEGVQNIQYF. The CDR3 DNA reads TGCAGCGTTGGGGAGGGGGTCCAAAACATTCAGTACTTC.